Below are 32 T cell receptor beta chains sequenced from a single sample in a study of CD8 T cells in ankylosing spondylitis. Via MiXCR, TCRdb re-called the 5' RACE reads, giving one row per CDR3 protein. The sample lists 25,000 to 30,000 distinct CDR3 sequences, around 5% seen once, with around 1.8% in the top ten. The sequenced sample consisted of blood, either unsorted or a sorted T cell fraction (not recorded which). The receptors here all came from a female donor with ankylosing spondylitis or in good health (not recorded which).

This clonotype was seen a single time. The chain recombines TRBV9 with TRBJ2-1; no definite D call. The V end was cut by 0 bases, the J end by 5 bases, with 12 bases between. Germline CDR1 SGDLS, CDR2 YYNGEE. CDR3 length equals 15 residues. The CDR3 DNA sequence: TGTGCCAGCAGCGTAGCCGTGCCCTACGACAATGAGCAGTTCTTC. As protein: CASSVAVPYDNEQFF.

There are many counts of this clonotype. This chain connects TRBV10-1 to TRBJ2-7; D unclear. Germline values: CDR1 WNHNN, CDR2 SYGVQD (reference sequence). V lost 6 bases and J 0 bases, leaving 12 bases between the germline ends. This CDR3 has 14 amino acids. CDR3 sequence: CASRRIPHSYEQYF. The CDR3 nucleotides read TGCGCCAGCAGACGGATTCCTCACTCCTACGAGCAGTACTTC.

Many counts were recorded for this clonotype. The chain combines TRBV9 with TRBJ1-5, with no clear D. Per the germline V gene, CDR1 is SGDLS and CDR2 is YYNGEE. V was trimmed by 0 bases and J by 4 bases, leaving 11 bases between them. CDR3 length equals 15 residues. The DNA of the CDR3 is TGTGCCAGCAGCGTAGATGGGGTTAAGAATCAGCCCCAGCATTTT. It translates to CASSVDGVKNQPQHF.

In the case of this clonotype: The junction and the germline gene differ at one end; a read error may be behind it. CDR3 amino acids: CASIDGQSSANTIYF. CDR3 DNA: TGTGCCAGCATCGATGGACAGAGCTCTGCAAACACCATATATTTT. The V call is TRBV9, the J call TRBJ1-3, with D possibly being TRBD1 (6 bases). CDR3 length: 15 residues. Germline assignment: CDR1 SGDLS and CDR2 YYNGEE.

This clonotype has ten or more counts. The chain is built from TRBV9 and TRBJ2-2; TRBD1 agrees at 11 bases. CDR3 length: 16 amino acids. The V gene end was trimmed by 4 bases and the J gene end by 7 bases; junction bases not matched to a gene: 9. From germline, CDR1 is SGDLS and CDR2 YYNGEE. The CDR3 sequence: CASSTRTGGSGGELFF. The CDR3, as DNA: TGTGCCAGCAGCACTCGGACAGGGGGCAGCGGCGGGGAGCTGTTTTTT.

This clonotype was observed at least ten times. This chain's CDR3 is CASSVASGEDTQYF. Here the CDR3 DNA reads TGTGCCAGCAGCGTAGCAAGCGGCGAAGATACGCAGTATTTT. V gene TRBV9 combines with J gene TRBJ2-3, with D possibly matching TRBD2 (5 bases). Germline CDR1 reads SGDLS; CDR2 reads YYNGEE. The V end lost 0 bases, the J end lost 5 bases, and 10 bases lay between the germline ends. The CDR3 is 14 amino acids. The full variable domain, in which reference TRBV9 and TRBJ2-3 provide the parts outside the CDR3, is DSGVTQTPKHLITATGQRVTLRCSPRSGDLSVYWYQQSLDQGLQFLIQYYNGEERAKGNILERFSAQQFPDLHSELNLSSLELGDSALYFCASSVASGEDTQYFGPGTRLTVL.

This clonotype was observed many times. The genes are TRBV9 and TRBJ2-7; TRBD1 or TRBD2 may be the D gene (7 bases each). This CDR3 region has 14 residues. The V gene's germline CDR1 is SGDLS and CDR2 YYNGEE. V shed 4 bases and J shed 5 bases, with 16 bases lying between them. CDR3 nucleotide sequence: TGTGCCAGCAGCATTACAGGGGAGGGAAACGAGCAGTACTTC. Its translation is CASSITGEGNEQYF.

This clonotype was picked up many times. The chain uses TRBV9 and TRBJ2-3; no clear D gene. The CDR3 length is 14 residues. The germline V and J ends were trimmed by 2 bases and 1 base, with 8 bases remaining between them. CDR1 and CDR2 from the germline V gene are SGDLS and YYNGEE. CDR3 bases: TGTGCCAGCAGCGTCCAGGCCGGCACAGATACGCAGTATTTT. Its translation: CASSVQAGTDTQYF.

This clonotype was seen repeatedly, ten times or more. This CDR3 reads CASSVDGGSYNEQFF. The CDR3 coding sequence is TGTGCCAGCAGCGTAGACGGGGGGTCCTACAATGAGCAGTTCTTC. The chain combines TRBV9 with TRBJ2-1, with 7 bases lining up with TRBD2. CDR3 length equals 15 residues. Germline trimming cut 0 bases from V and 1 base from J; bases unmatched to any gene: 1. In germline, CDR1 is SGDLS, CDR2 YYNGEE. Full variable domain (missing parts from reference TRBV9 and TRBJ2-1): DSGVTQTPKHLITATGQRVTLRCSPRSGDLSVYWYQQSLDQGLQFLIQYYNGEERAKGNILERFSAQQFPDLHSELNLSSLELGDSALYFCASSVDGGSYNEQFFGPGTRLTVL.

V and J are TRBV9 and TRBJ2-2; D possibly corresponds to TRBD2 (6 bases). CDR1 SGDLS and CDR2 YYNGEE come from the germline V gene. CDR3 size: 16 residues. The V end was cut by 4 bases, the J end by 5 bases, with 18 bases between. The CDR3 is CASSPSWAGRTGELFF. The CDR3 region has the DNA TGTGCCAGCAGCCCCTCGTGGGCGGGACGGACCGGGGAGCTGTTTTTT.

This clonotype showed up many times. V usage is TRBV9 and J usage is TRBJ2-1; 8 bases line up with TRBD1. This CDR3 comprises 15 residues. Germline V gene data show CDR1 as SGDLS and CDR2 as YYNGEE. V was pared by 0 bases and J by 7 bases, with 6 bases of the junction left unmatched. The CDR3 coding sequence is TGTGCCAGCAGCGTAGTATCAGGGGGCGCGAATGAGCAGTTCTTC. It specifies CASSVVSGGANEQFF.

Relative to its sample, this clonotype is medium-sized. V usage is TRBV9 and J usage is TRBJ2-7; 9 bases line up with TRBD1. The CDR3 is 15 amino acids. Germline trimming cut 4 bases from V and 0 bases from J; bases unmatched to any gene: 5. Germline CDR1 and CDR2: SGDLS and YYNGEE. CDR3 in amino acids: CASSSGTGSSYEQYF. DNA of the CDR3: TGTGCCAGCAGCTCCGGGACAGGGAGCTCCTACGAGCAGTACTTC.

This clonotype was found many times. V gene TRBV5-5 combines with J gene TRBJ2-7; 7 nucleotides agree with TRBD2. This CDR3 has 12 residues. With 6 bases clipped from V and 6 bases from J, the junction kept 6 bases outside the gene matches. Looked up from germline, CDR1 is SGHKS and CDR2 is YYEKEE (reference sequence). CDR3 protein: CASTWGGREQYF. In DNA, the CDR3 is TGTGCCAGCACCTGGGGGGGTCGCGAGCAGTACTTC.

This clonotype was counted at least ten times. This chain uses TRBV9 with TRBJ1-2; weak D call: TRBD1 (6 bases). Per the germline V gene, CDR1 is SGDLS and CDR2 is YYNGEE. The CDR3 runs to 14 residues. Deletions cut 7 bases from V and 2 bases from J, with 15 bases between. This chain's CDR3 is CASAETDRNYGYTF. DNA for the CDR3: TGTGCCAGCGCCGAGACGGACAGAAACTATGGCTACACCTTC.

Ten or more counts support this clonotype. The rearrangement uses TRBV9 and TRBJ2-1; D call uncertain. V dropped 0 bases and J dropped 7 bases, with 8 bases sitting between them. From germline, CDR1 is SGDLS and CDR2 YYNGEE. The CDR3 is 13 residues long. DNA for the CDR3: TGTGCCAGCAGCGTAGAAATCTGGAATGAGCAGTTCTTC. Translation: CASSVEIWNEQFF.

In its sample, this clonotype was seen many times. The rearrangement uses TRBV9 and TRBJ2-3, with TRBD1 identical over 9 bases. The germline CDR1 and CDR2 sequences are SGDLS and YYNGEE. The CDR3 extends over 16 amino acids. V lost 3 bases to trimming and J lost 2 bases; unmatched junction nucleotides: 7. CDR3 loop: CASSASGTGITDTQYF. The CDR3 nucleotides read TGTGCCAGCAGCGCCTCCGGGACAGGGATCACAGATACGCAGTATTTT. Complete variable domain (other parts from reference TRBV9 and TRBJ2-3): DSGVTQTPKHLITATGQRVTLRCSPRSGDLSVYWYQQSLDQGLQFLIQYYNGEERAKGNILERFSAQQFPDLHSELNLSSLELGDSALYFCASSASGTGITDTQYFGPGTRLTVL.

This clonotype was found many times. The chain uses TRBV9 and TRBJ1-1; D remains unclear. Germline assignment: CDR1 SGDLS and CDR2 YYNGEE. The CDR3 runs to 13 residues. Trimming removed 0 bases at V and 4 bases at J, with 7 bases between. The DNA for the CDR3 is TGTGCCAGCAGCGTAGGGGATGCCACTGAAGCTTTCTTT. Translating gives CASSVGDATEAFF.

This clonotype was observed at least ten times. The V and J genes are TRBV9 and TRBJ2-7; 12 nucleotides match TRBD2. Germline trimming cut 0 bases from V and 3 bases from J; bases unmatched to any gene: 1. There are 15 residues in the CDR3. Looked up from germline, CDR1 is SGDLS and CDR2 is YYNGEE. The CDR3 DNA reads TGTGCCAGCAGCGTAGGACTAGCGGGAGACTACGAGCAGTACTTC. Protein sequence: CASSVGLAGDYEQYF.

This clonotype was seen ten or more times. This chain links TRBV9 with TRBJ2-5, with 9 bases lining up with TRBD2. J gave up 1 base and V 4 bases, and 5 bases lay outside the gene matches. The germline V gene encodes CDR1 SGDLS and CDR2 YYNGEE. This CDR3 has 15 amino acids. The CDR3 DNA sequence: TGTGCCAGCAGCCCTAGCGGGAACCTCCAAGAGACCCAGTACTTC. It codes for CASSPSGNLQETQYF.

This clonotype came up many times. The rearrangement joins TRBV9 to TRBJ2-2; TRBD2 matches 10 bases. Germline CDR1 reads SGDLS; CDR2 reads YYNGEE. J gave up 5 bases and V 4 bases, and 8 bases lay outside the gene matches. There are 16 residues in the CDR3. CDR3 coding DNA: TGTGCCAGCAGCCCCCAAGCGGGGGGGCAGACCGGGGAGCTGTTTTTT. Translated: CASSPQAGGQTGELFF.

This clonotype was found many times. The chain employs TRBV9 and TRBJ2-5; the match to TRBD2 covers 7 bases. Germline CDR1 and CDR2: SGDLS and YYNGEE. V was pared by 3 bases and J by 5 bases, with 16 bases of the junction left unmatched. CDR3 length: 17 residues. The CDR3 here is CASSALPRGGGRETQYF. The CDR3 coding sequence is TGTGCCAGCAGCGCGCTGCCTCGTGGGGGGGGACGGGAGACCCAGTACTTC.

By proportion, this clonotype is medium-sized (0.01 to 0.1%). The chain uses TRBV9 and TRBJ1-1; TRBD1 might be the D (5 bases). From germline, CDR1 is SGDLS and CDR2 YYNGEE. Trimming shortened V by 0 bases and J by 4 bases, and 13 bases separated the two germline ends. The CDR3 spans 15 residues. CDR3 residues: CASSVAGIRGTEAFF. As DNA, the CDR3 is TGTGCCAGCAGCGTAGCAGGAATAAGGGGCACTGAAGCTTTCTTT.

This clonotype was seen at least ten times. The rearrangement joins TRBV9 to TRBJ2-5; D is perhaps TRBD1 or TRBD2 (5 bases each). Between the trimmed V and J ends, which lost 3 bases and 0 bases, there was a span of 18 bases. The CDR3 consists of 17 residues. Germline CDR1 reads SGDLS; CDR2 reads YYNGEE. CDR3 DNA: TGTGCCAGCAGCGCGGGAACTATACAGGAGTACCAAGAGACCCAGTACTTC. Protein: CASSAGTIQEYQETQYF.

This clonotype was seen at least ten times. This rearrangement joins TRBV9 to TRBJ2-3; 8 bases are a match to TRBD1. V lost 4 bases, J lost 0 bases, and 7 bases stayed unmatched. The CDR3 spans 16 residues. CDR1 and CDR2 (germline): SGDLS, YYNGEE. The DNA for the CDR3 is TGTGCCAGCAGCCCAAGACAGGGGCCTAGCACAGATACGCAGTATTTT. Translation: CASSPRQGPSTDTQYF.

In this sample, this clonotype is medium-sized. The CDR3 protein is CASSPGTLIYNSPLHF. As DNA, the CDR3 is TGTGCCAGCAGCCCAGGGACACTAATCTATAATTCACCCCTCCACTTT. The chain uses TRBV9 and TRBJ1-6, with D maybe TRBD1 (6 bases). Between the trimmed V and J ends, which lost 4 bases and 3 bases, there was a span of 14 bases. This CDR3 is built from 16 residues. From germline, CDR1 is SGDLS and CDR2 YYNGEE.

In this sample, this clonotype turned up many times. This sequence joins TRBV9 and TRBJ2-4, with 11 bases lining up with TRBD1. The germline gives CDR1 SGDLS, CDR2 YYNGEE. Unmatched junction bases numbered 5, after V lost 0 bases and J lost 3 bases. CDR3 size: 17 residues. CDR3 bases: TGTGCCAGCAGCGTAGAGGACAGGGGGCAGGTCAAAAACATTCAGTACTTC. It translates to CASSVEDRGQVKNIQYF.

This clonotype was seen ten or more times. The rearrangement joins TRBV9 to TRBJ2-5; 11 bases are shared with TRBD2. V lost 1 base and J lost 4; bases outside the gene matches: 12. Germline assignment: CDR1 SGDLS and CDR2 YYNGEE. CDR3 length: 18 amino acids. The CDR3 nucleotides are TGTGCCAGCAGCGTACTGGGTAGCGGGGGGGCAGGCGGAGAGACCCAGTACTTC. Protein: CASSVLGSGGAGGETQYF.

Many counts were recorded for this clonotype. The J gene is TRBJ2-1, the V gene TRBV9; 14 bases line up with TRBD2. V lost 4 bases, J lost 8 bases, and 8 bases stayed unmatched. CDR3 length: 16 residues. CDR1 is SGDLS and CDR2 is YYNGEE in the germline V gene. CDR3 DNA: TGTGCCAGCAGCCTAGGGACTAGCGGGGGAGGGGATGAGCAGTTCTTC. It translates to CASSLGTSGGGDEQFF.

The gene calls are TRBV9 and TRBJ1-5; tentative D call: TRBD1 (5 bases). Trimming removed 5 bases at V and 1 base at J, with 10 bases between. The CDR3 runs 14 residues. CDR1 is SGDLS, CDR2 YYNGEE, per germline. CDR3 sequence: CASSGHPSNQPQHF. The CDR3 coding sequence is TGTGCCAGCAGTGGACATCCCAGCAATCAGCCCCAGCATTTT.

V and J are TRBV9 and TRBJ2-2; 8 bases align to TRBD2. Germline loops: CDR1 SGDLS, CDR2 YYNGEE. The ends lost 0 bases at V and 1 base at J; junction bases unmatched: 5. The CDR3 is 17 residues long. DNA of the CDR3: TGTGCCAGCAGCGTAGACGCGGGGGGCAAGAACACCGGGGAGCTGTTTTTT. Translating it yields CASSVDAGGKNTGELFF.

The V gene is TRBV9, the J gene TRBJ2-3; TRBD2 matches 8 bases. Losses at the gene ends were 0 bases for V and 4 bases for J; bases not matched to a gene: 22. The CDR3 totals 21 residues. Per germline, CDR1 SGDLS and CDR2 YYNGEE. The DNA for the CDR3 is TGTGCCAGCAGCGTAGAGGGGGTCCTGGGGGGTCTAGCGGGTGGCGCAGATACGCAGTATTTT. This sequence encodes CASSVEGVLGGLAGGADTQYF. Full variable domain (missing parts from reference TRBV9 and TRBJ2-3): DSGVTQTPKHLITATGQRVTLRCSPRSGDLSVYWYQQSLDQGLQFLIQYYNGEERAKGNILERFSAQQFPDLHSELNLSSLELGDSALYFCASSVEGVLGGLAGGADTQYFGPGTRLTVL.

This clonotype was detected ten times or more. The CDR3 here is CASSKVPVRPHEQYF. Written as DNA, the CDR3 is TGTGCCAGCAGCAAAGTGCCGGTACGGCCGCACGAGCAGTACTTC. The chain combines TRBV21-1 with TRBJ2-7. TRBV21-1 is shown as a pseudogene. CDR3 length equals 15 residues.